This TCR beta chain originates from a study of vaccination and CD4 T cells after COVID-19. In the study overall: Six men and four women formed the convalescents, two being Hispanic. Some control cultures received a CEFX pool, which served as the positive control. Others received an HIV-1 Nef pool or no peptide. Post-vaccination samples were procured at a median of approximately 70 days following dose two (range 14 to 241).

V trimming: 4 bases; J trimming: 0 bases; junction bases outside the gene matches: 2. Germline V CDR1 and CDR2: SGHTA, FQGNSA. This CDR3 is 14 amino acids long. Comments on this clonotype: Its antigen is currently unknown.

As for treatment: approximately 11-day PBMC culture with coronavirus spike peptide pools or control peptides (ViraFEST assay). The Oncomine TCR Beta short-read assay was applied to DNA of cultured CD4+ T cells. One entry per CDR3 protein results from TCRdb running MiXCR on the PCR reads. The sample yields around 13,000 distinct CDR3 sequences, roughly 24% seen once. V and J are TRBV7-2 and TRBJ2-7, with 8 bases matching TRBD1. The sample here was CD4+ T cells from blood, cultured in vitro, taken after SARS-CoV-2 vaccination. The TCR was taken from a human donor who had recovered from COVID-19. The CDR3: CASSSGQGSYEQYF. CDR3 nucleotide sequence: TGTGCCAGCAGCTCTGGACAGGGCTCCTACGAGCAGTACTTC. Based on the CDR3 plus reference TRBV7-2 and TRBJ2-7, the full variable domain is GAGVSQSPSNKVTEKGKDVELRCDPISGHTALYWYRQSLGQGLEFLIYFQGNSAPDKSGLPSDRFSAERTGGSVSTLTIQRTQQEDSAVYLCASSSGQGSYEQYFGPGTRLTVT.